The next 22 T cell receptor beta chains were all read from a single sample in a study of T cell clones after liver transplantation. Using immunoSEQ multiplex PCR, the repertoire was profiled, and TCRdb retains in-frame clones only, with some absent. This table has approximately 55,000 clones, around 75% appearing once. Source: CD4+ T cells from blood, taken before liver transplant. The receptor source for this set is a human donor who received a liver transplant.

The V and J genes are TRBV29-1 and TRBJ1-2, with D possibly TRBD1 on 5 matching bases. The V end was cut by 0 bases, the J end by 6 bases, with 20 bases between. Germline CDR1 reads SQVTM; CDR2 reads ANQGSEA. CDR3 length: 16 residues. The CDR3 loop is CSVEEGLGRESNGYTF. CDR3 DNA sequence: TGCAGCGTTGAAGAAGGATTAGGCAGGGAAAGTAATGGCTACACCTTC.

The count of this clone is one. This chain uses TRBV7-2 with TRBJ2-7, with TRBD1 matching 10 bases. CDR1 and CDR2 (germline): SGHTA, FQGNSA. The CDR3 is 14 amino acids. J was trimmed by 4 bases and V by 5 bases; bases with no gene match: 5. As DNA, the CDR3 is TGTGCCAGCAGCCGTCGGGACAGGGGATACGAGCAGTACTTC. Translation gives CASSRRDRGYEQYF.

This chain connects TRBV11-1 to TRBJ2-7; 10 bases agree with TRBD1. CDR3 size: 14 residues. J lost 7 bases, V lost 4 bases, and 7 bases had no gene match. CDR1 is SGHAT and CDR2 is FQDESV in the germline V gene (reference sequence). Here the CDR3 reads CASSSGTGEREQYF. The DNA of the CDR3 is TGTGCCAGCAGCTCAGGGACAGGGGAGCGGGAGCAGTACTTC.

This clone appeared many times. This sequence joins TRBV2 and TRBJ2-1; TRBD1 matches 7 bases. The germline V gene has CDR1 SNHLY and CDR2 FYNNEI. The CDR3 covers 14 residues. Trimming removed 7 bases from V and 6 bases from J; junction bases left unmatched: 9. The CDR3 here is CASNTPQGTNEQFF. DNA of the CDR3: TGTGCCAGCAATACACCACAGGGGACCAATGAGCAGTTCTTC.

V gene TRBV7-3 combines with J gene TRBJ1-2; D is ambiguous. The V and J ends lost 5 bases and 4 bases respectively, with 11 bases between them. The CDR3 contains 13 residues. The germline gives CDR1 SGHTA, CDR2 FQGTGA. CDR3 sequence: CASSPRRGYGYTF. In nucleotides, the CDR3 is TGTGCCAGCAGCCCCCGTCGAGGCTATGGCTACACCTTC.

The chain carries TRBV19 and TRBJ1-1; 8 positions agree with TRBD1. V gave up 6 bases and J gave up 3 bases; unmatched junction bases: 9. The CDR3 contains 15 residues. Germline CDR1 reads LNHDA; CDR2 reads SQIVND (reference sequence). The CDR3 reads CASSPLSTGDTEAFF. The CDR3 DNA is TGTGCCAGTAGCCCACTCTCGACAGGGGACACTGAAGCTTTCTTT.

A single count supports this clone. This chain links TRBV14 with TRBJ2-5; 9 bases map to TRBD1. The CDR3 sequence is 16 residues long. The J segment lost 0 bases and the V segment lost 2 bases, leaving 4 bases of the junction unmatched. Germline CDR1 and CDR2: SGHDN and FVKESK. DNA of the CDR3: TGTGCCAGCAGCCAATGGACAGGGGCGTACCAAGAGACCCAGTACTTC. Protein product: CASSQWTGAYQETQYF.

This clone was detected only once. The chain recombines TRBV5-1 with TRBJ2-7, with 14 nucleotides matching TRBD2. The CDR3 runs 15 residues. V trimming: 4 bases; J trimming: 2 bases; junction bases outside the gene matches: 2. In germline, CDR1 is SGHRS, CDR2 YFSETQ. For the CDR3, the DNA is TGCGCCAGCAGCAGGGGACTAGCGGGGGCCTACGAGCAGTACTTC. This gives the protein CASSRGLAGAYEQYF.

This chain connects TRBV28 to TRBJ2-7; the match to TRBD2 covers 7 bases. Per the germline V gene, CDR1 is MDHEN and CDR2 is SYDVKM. Germline trimming cut 3 bases from V and 3 bases from J; bases unmatched to any gene: 11. The CDR3 has 16 amino acids. CDR3 coding DNA: TGTGCCAGCAGTTTTGCGGCATGGGGGGGGAACTACGAGCAGTACTTC. This encodes CASSFAAWGGNYEQYF.

The V gene is TRBV28, the J gene TRBJ1-5, with TRBD1 matching 9 bases. Looked up from germline, CDR1 is MDHEN and CDR2 is SYDVKM. V lost 4 bases, J lost 5 bases, and 9 bases stayed unmatched. This CDR3 comprises 16 residues. CDR3 sequence: CASSSAGQGFDQPQHF. CDR3 nucleotides: TGTGCCAGCAGTTCCGCGGGACAGGGATTCGATCAGCCCCAGCATTTT.

This chain connects TRBV6-1 to TRBJ2-3, with 8 bases aligning to TRBD1. The V gene's germline CDR1 is MNHNS and CDR2 SASEGT. The CDR3 contains 15 residues. V lost 6 bases to trimming and J lost 2 bases; unmatched junction nucleotides: 7. The CDR3 reads CASRQGAFDTDTQYF. In DNA form, the CDR3 reads TGTGCCAGCAGGCAGGGGGCTTTTGACACAGATACGCAGTATTTT.

The CDR3 here is CASSIAGRRNEQFF. The CDR3 region has the DNA TGTGCCAGCAGCATTGCGGGGAGACGAAATGAGCAGTTCTTC. The rearrangement links TRBV5-4 to TRBJ2-1, with D possibly being TRBD2 (6 bases). In germline, CDR1 is SGHNT, CDR2 YYREEE (reference sequence). The germline V and J ends were trimmed by 4 bases and 7 bases, with 15 bases remaining between them. The CDR3 has 14 amino acids.

The rearrangement links TRBV19 to TRBJ1-6, with TRBD1 identical over 8 bases. The CDR3 length is 15 residues. The V gene's germline CDR1 is LNHDA and CDR2 SQIVND (reference sequence). J was trimmed by 10 bases and V by 7 bases; bases with no gene match: 12. CDR3 residues: CASTSQGGLSSPLHF. The DNA of the CDR3 is TGTGCCAGTACCTCACAGGGGGGTCTGAGCTCACCCCTCCACTTT.

The rearrangement links TRBV5-1 to TRBJ2-3; possibly TRBD1 for D (7 bases). Trimming cost V 7 bases and J 2 bases, with 14 bases left between them. The CDR3 sequence is 14 residues long. The germline CDR1 and CDR2 sequences are SGHRS and YFSETQ. The CDR3 spells CASLEGADTDTQYF. The CDR3 coding sequence is TGCGCCAGCTTGGAGGGGGCCGACACAGATACGCAGTATTTT.

This chain joins TRBV18 and TRBJ2-7; 7 nucleotides align to TRBD1. Germline V gene lookup returns CDR1 KGHSH and CDR2 LQKENI. The CDR3 covers 13 residues. V gave up 5 bases and J gave up 6 bases; unmatched junction bases: 7. The CDR3 reads CASSSQGNSEQYF. The CDR3 DNA follows: TGTGCCAGCTCATCACAGGGGAACTCCGAGCAGTACTTC.

This chain connects TRBV18 to TRBJ2-7; maybe TRBD1 (7 bases). Germline values: CDR1 KGHSH, CDR2 LQKENI. The CDR3 is made up of 13 amino acids. The germline V and J ends were trimmed by 5 bases and 9 bases, with 17 bases remaining between them. CDR3 protein: CASSRDSSGGQYF. CDR3 nucleotide sequence: TGTGCCAGCTCAAGGGACAGCTCCGGGGGGCAGTACTTC.

This clone was detected only once. The chain carries TRBV4-2 and TRBJ1-6; 9 positions agree with TRBD1. CDR1 and CDR2 from the germline V gene are LGHNA and YNFKEQ. Trimming removed 3 bases from V and 0 bases from J; junction bases left unmatched: 3. This CDR3 is built from 17 residues. CDR3 sequence: CASSQGTGSSYNSPLHF. In DNA, the CDR3 is TGTGCCAGCAGCCAGGGGACAGGGAGCTCCTATAATTCACCCCTCCACTTT.

This chain uses TRBV28 with TRBJ1-1, with 8 bases lining up with TRBD1. With V trimmed by 0 bases and J by 1 base, 4 bases remained unmatched. The CDR3 totals 16 residues. Germline V gives CDR1 MDHEN, CDR2 SYDVKM. CDR3 nucleotides: TGTGCCAGCAGTTTATGGCAGGGGGCGAGGAACACTGAAGCTTTCTTT. As protein: CASSLWQGARNTEAFF.

The chain links TRBV5-1 to TRBJ2-6, with D perhaps TRBD2 (7 bases). CDR1 and CDR2 from the germline V gene are SGHRS and YFSETQ. Between the trimmed V and J ends, which lost 2 bases and 0 bases, there was a span of 15 bases. The CDR3 has 18 amino acids. In DNA form, the CDR3 reads TGCGCCAGCAGCTTACAGGGAAGGGGGGGCTCTGGGGCCAACGTCCTGACTTTC. The encoded protein is CASSLQGRGGSGANVLTF.

The chain employs TRBV5-1 and TRBJ2-3; TRBD2 might be the D (7 bases). The CDR3 runs to 15 residues. Trimming shortened V by 4 bases and J by 4 bases, and 16 bases separated the two germline ends. Germline assignment: CDR1 SGHRS and CDR2 YFSETQ. CDR3: CASSPMGGGPDTQYF. CDR3 DNA sequence: TGCGCCAGCAGCCCAATGGGGGGGGGCCCAGATACGCAGTATTTT.

V and J are TRBV9 and TRBJ2-3; 9 bases fit TRBD1. V lost 3 bases to trimming and J lost 1 base; unmatched junction nucleotides: 21. CDR1 SGDLS and CDR2 YYNGEE come from the germline V gene. The CDR3 runs 21 residues. The CDR3 nucleotides are TGTGCCAGCAGCGAGGGGGCCTGGACAGGGGCCGCCTTTTCTCGCACAGATACGCAGTATTTT. Translating it yields CASSEGAWTGAAFSRTDTQYF. The entire variable domain, with the rest obtained from reference TRBV9 and TRBJ2-3, is as follows: DSGVTQTPKHLITATGQRVTLRCSPRSGDLSVYWYQQSLDQGLQFLIQYYNGEERAKGNILERFSAQQFPDLHSELNLSSLELGDSALYFCASSEGAWTGAAFSRTDTQYFGPGTRLTVL.

This clone was seen once. V gene TRBV9 combines with J gene TRBJ2-3; 15 positions match TRBD2. V shed 4 bases, J shed 4 bases, and the junction held 7 bases outside the gene matches. This CDR3 has 17 amino acids. CDR1 and CDR2 (germline): SGDLS, YYNGEE. The DNA for the CDR3 is TGTGCCAGCAGCCCTGGACTAGCGGGGGGGTCCGCAGATACGCAGTATTTT. Amino acid sequence: CASSPGLAGGSADTQYF.